The T cell receptor (beta chain) described here comes from a study of identical twins. TCRdb ran MiXCR on the 5' RACE reads and lists one entry per CDR3 protein. Altogether over 600,000 distinct CDR3 sequences are present, around 20% being singletons, with the ten largest covering approximately 4.5%. This clonotype was observed a few times. Germline assignment: CDR1 SGHRS and CDR2 YFSETQ. This CDR3 has 15 amino acids. The germline V and J ends were trimmed by 6 bases and 4 bases, with 14 bases remaining between them. The same sample was also used in a study of T cells expressing NK-cell markers.

Sequencing was performed on PBMCs. The sequence came from a woman between 18 and 30 years old in good health. This chain links TRBV5-1 with TRBJ2-6; D remains ambiguous. The CDR3 DNA follows: TGCGCCAGCAACCCGATTGGTTCCGGGGCCAACGTCCTGACTTTC. The encoded protein is CASNPIGSGANVLTF.